This is a list of T cell receptor beta chains from one sample in a study of regulatory T cells in long-lasting Graves disease. TCRdb fed the multiplex PCR reads into MiXCR, producing one record per CDR3 protein. The table shows about 540,000 distinct CDR3 sequences, with roughly 12% occurring only once. The same data also went into a second study, on T cells in Graves' hyperthyroidism and ophthalmopathy.

This specimen consisted of peripheral blood mononuclear cells (PBMCs), obtained at new diagnosis, from a patient treated with antithyroid drugs. The receptors here all came from a man aged 25-45 years with Graves disease. CDR3s include the opening cysteine and the closing phenylalanine or tryptophan. The D gene is left open where the match is weak. Some rows have no size entry. The others give once, few or many, or a class for an expanded clone.

TRBJ1-6	TRBV20-1	many	TRBD1	CSATRDRVTSALHF	TGCAGTGCTACCCGGGACAGGGTGACTTCGGCCCTCCACTTT
TRBJ2-1	TRBV6-1	NA	NA	CASRDNAGEQFF	TGTGCCAGCAGAGACAACGCGGGTGAGCAGTTCTTC
TRBJ2-1	TRBV12-3/TRBV12-4	many	NA	CASSPGQPFNEQFF	TGTGCCAGCAGTCCGGGCCAGCCCTTTAATGAGCAGTTCTTC
TRBJ2-7	TRBV6-1	many	NA	CASSNSGPYEQYF	TGTGCCAGCAGCAATTCAGGTCCCTACGAGCAGTACTTC
TRBJ2-1	TRBV19	few	TRBD2	CASTPARLAGNEQFF	TGTGCCAGTACCCCGGCCCGACTAGCAGGTAATGAGCAGTTCTTC
TRBJ2-3	TRBV7-9	many	NA	CASSLGRGRFTDTQYF	TGTGCCAGCAGCTTAGGAAGGGGCCGATTCACAGATACGCAGTATTTT
TRBJ2-7	TRBV19	few	TRBD2	CASSTMTSGRTYEQYF	TGTGCCAGTAGTACCATGACTAGCGGGAGAACCTACGAGCAGTACTTC
TRBJ2-3	TRBV6-2/TRBV6-3	few	NA	CATTVTGSTDTQYF	TGTGCCACTACCGTTACCGGGAGCACAGATACGCAGTATTTT
TRBJ2-3	TRBV6-5	many	NA	CASSYLNTDTQYF	TGTGCCAGCAGTTACTTAAACACAGATACGCAGTATTTT
TRBJ2-1	TRBV4-1	few	TRBD2	CASSPLPPRTSGYNEQFF	TGCGCCAGCAGCCCGCTCCCCCCGAGGACTAGCGGTTACAATGAGCAGTTCTTC
TRBJ1-1	TRBV5-1	once	TRBD1	CASSSNRGNTEAFF	TGCGCCAGCAGCTCGAACAGGGGAAACACTGAAGCTTTCTTT
TRBJ2-2	TRBV5-6	once	NA	CASSLELNTGELFF	TGTGCCAGCAGCTTAGAATTAAACACCGGGGAGCTGTTTTTT
TRBJ2-5	TRBV20-1	NA	NA	CSARGAGRQETQYF	TGCAGTGCCAGAGGGGCGGGAAGGCAAGAGACCCAGTACTTC
TRBJ2-7	TRBV7-8	few	NA	CASSEARVGQYF	TGTGCCAGCAGCGAAGCACGCGTTGGGCAGTACTTC
TRBJ1-4	TRBV27	many	TRBD1	CAARISQQGVNEKLFF	TGTGCCGCCCGCATATCACAACAGGGGGTCAATGAAAAACTGTTTTTT
TRBJ2-1	TRBV7-2	NA	TRBD2	CASSQTSGPYNEQFF	TGTGCCAGCAGCCAGACTAGCGGCCCGTACAATGAGCAGTTCTTC
TRBJ1-1	TRBV28	many	TRBD1	CASSLLAGTGLGAEAFF	TGTGCCAGCAGTTTATTGGCCGGGACAGGGCTGGGCGCTGAAGCTTTCTTT
TRBJ1-2	TRBV30	many	NA	CAWSAPDRNFNYGYTF	TGTGCCTGGAGTGCCCCTGACAGGAATTTTAACTATGGCTACACCTTC
TRBJ2-7	TRBV15	many	TRBD1	CATSARQGGNEQYF	TGTGCCACCAGCGCTCGACAGGGTGGGAACGAGCAGTACTTC